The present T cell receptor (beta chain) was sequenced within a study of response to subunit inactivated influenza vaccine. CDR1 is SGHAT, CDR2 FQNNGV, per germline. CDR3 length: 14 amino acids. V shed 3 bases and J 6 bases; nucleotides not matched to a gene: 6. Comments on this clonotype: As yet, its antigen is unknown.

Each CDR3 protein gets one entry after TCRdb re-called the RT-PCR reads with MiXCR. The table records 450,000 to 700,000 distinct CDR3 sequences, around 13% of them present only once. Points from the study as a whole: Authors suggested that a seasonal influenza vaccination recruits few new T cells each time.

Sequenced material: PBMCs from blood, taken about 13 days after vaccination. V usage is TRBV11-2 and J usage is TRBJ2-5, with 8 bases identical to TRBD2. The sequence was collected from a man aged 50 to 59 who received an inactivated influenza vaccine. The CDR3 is CASSFTGLEKTQYF. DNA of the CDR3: TGTGCCAGCAGCTTTACGGGACTAGAAAAGACCCAGTACTTC.